This TCR beta chain was recorded in a study of OX40 agonist ivuxolimab in advanced cancers. V was shortened by 3 bases and J by 2 bases, with 18 bases between the two germline ends. From germline, CDR1 is SGHRS and CDR2 YFSETQ. The CDR3 covers 18 residues. The study, taken as a whole, reports: Also showing low normalized T-cell clonal expansion were some of the nonresponders. With doses of 0.1 to 3.0 mg/kg, CD4+ and CD8+ blood T cells had undergone clonal expansion by week 6.

Assay used: immunoSEQ multiplex PCR; TCRdb lists only in-frame clones, some missing. The repertoire holds over 15,000 clones, with roughly 80% as singletons. Concerning this clone itself: The target antigen is unknown.

The gene calls are TRBV5-1 and TRBJ2-6; unclear D gene. The receptor was derived from an adult with an advanced solid tumor such as melanoma, head and neck, liver or kidney cancer. This material consisted of CD4+ or CD8+ T cells sorted from blood, taken in a trial of the OX40 agonist ivuxolimab. CDR3 sequence: CASSSTETARAGANVLTF. Written as DNA, the CDR3 is TGCGCCAGCAGCTCAACAGAGACGGCGAGAGCTGGGGCCAACGTCCTGACTTTC.